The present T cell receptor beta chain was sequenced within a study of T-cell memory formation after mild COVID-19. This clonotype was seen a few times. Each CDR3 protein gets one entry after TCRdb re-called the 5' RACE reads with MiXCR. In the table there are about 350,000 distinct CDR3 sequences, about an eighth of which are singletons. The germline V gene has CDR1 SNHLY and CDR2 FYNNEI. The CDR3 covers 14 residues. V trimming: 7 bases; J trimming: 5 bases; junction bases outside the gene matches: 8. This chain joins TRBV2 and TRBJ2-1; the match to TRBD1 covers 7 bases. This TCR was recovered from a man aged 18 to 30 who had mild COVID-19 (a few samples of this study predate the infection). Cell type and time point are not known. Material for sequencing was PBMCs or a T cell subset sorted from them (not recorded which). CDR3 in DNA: TGTGCCAGCATCGACAGGGAGTATAACAATGAGCAGTTCTTC. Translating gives CASIDREYNNEQFF.